This TCR beta chain was profiled in a study of shared clonotypes between healthy human individuals. Trimming took 0 bases from V and 6 from J; bases not matched to a gene: 3. The germline V gene has CDR1 LNHNV and CDR2 YYDKDF (reference sequence). This CDR3 has 14 residues. The data were produced by immunoSEQ multiplex PCR, yet TCRdb's version contains in-frame clones alone and is incomplete. The profile shows hundreds of thousands of clones, around 77% of them singletons. The V call is TRBV15, the J call TRBJ1-2; 8 bases line up with TRBD1. Sequencing used PBMCs. The receptor comes from a woman between 40 and 50 years old in good health. Some clones in this sample may be carry-over from other donors' samples. The CDR3 reads CATSRDGQGHGYTF. CDR3 nucleotides: TGTGCCACCAGCAGAGACGGACAGGGCCATGGCTACACCTTC.